This T cell receptor (beta chain) was found in a study of cytomegalovirus exposure and HLA in healthy donors. General study points: Being indistinguishable, some V segments were excluded, TRBV6-2 and TRBV6-3 among them. Most of the TCR beta V segments (in an earlier analysis) were productive either about 87% or about 30% of the time.

The PCR employed 60 Vbeta primers together with 13 Jbeta primers. Under the authors' procedure: A later analysis tallied approximately 87 million unique TCR beta chains, 9.5 million to 14 million of them shared. The data were produced by immunoSEQ multiplex PCR, yet TCRdb's version contains in-frame clones alone and is incomplete. The DNA gave D and trimming, while V, J and clone size come from that table. The sample includes roughly 150,000 clones, less than 10% of them seen just once. This CDR3 contains 16 residues. Germline V gives CDR1 LNHDA, CDR2 SQIVND (reference sequence). The V end lost 3 bases, the J end lost 3 bases, and 15 bases lay between the germline ends. Concerning this clone: Its antigen is not known.

The receptor's source is a male donor in good health and CMV-seronegative. The chain is built from TRBV19 and TRBJ1-5; perhaps TRBD1 as D (5 bases). Sequenced material: PBMCs. The CDR3 loop reads CASSIDSTPLNQPQHF. In DNA, the CDR3 is TGTGCCAGTAGTATCGACAGTACCCCTCTCAATCAGCCCCAGCATTTT.